This T cell receptor (beta chain) appears in the sequencing data of a study of blood T cell repertoires in COVID-19. Study-level information: Italy, Spain and the United States were the sources of the convalescent and acute COVID-19 samples.

Repertoires were generated with immunoSEQ multiplex PCR, while TCRdb's copy carries only in-frame clones and drops some. The sample lists some 290,000 clones, 85% to 90% seen once, with roughly a tenth in the top ten. This CDR3 is 13 amino acids long. Looked up from germline, CDR1 is GTSNPN and CDR2 is SVGIG (reference sequence). Trimming took off 5 bases at V and 0 bases at J, with 8 bases between the two ends. Participant age was roughly 18 to 89 years, and participants resided in approximately 25 US areas. What the recovered Cohort 3 donors had was two negative PCRs, clearance, or symptom resolution.

The chain links TRBV30 to TRBJ1-5; D is uncertain. The sample comprised PBMCs or T cells enriched from blood (not recorded which). The source is a woman in her twenties or thirties who had recovered from COVID-19. CDR3 amino acids: CAWQHSSNQPQHF. In DNA, the CDR3 is TGTGCCTGGCAGCACAGTAGCAATCAGCCCCAGCATTTT.